One sample yielded the 18 T cell receptor beta chains listed below, sequenced in a study of T cell responses to AZD1222 COVID-19 vaccine. The data were produced by immunoSEQ multiplex PCR, yet TCRdb's version contains in-frame clones alone and is incomplete. The profile covers around 130,000 clones, with around nine tenths appearing a single time and about 4% taken by the ten largest. Source: peripheral blood, taken 28 days after the second AZD1222 dose. The receptors were gathered from an adult who received the AZD1222 COVID-19 vaccine.

The chain uses TRBV7-9 and TRBJ2-3; D gene ambiguous. V was cut by 3 bases and J by 0 bases, with 7 bases left in between. The CDR3 consists of 14 residues. Germline lookup yields CDR1 SEHNR and CDR2 FQNEAQ (reference sequence). The CDR3 loop reads CASSFLTSTDTQYF. The CDR3 nucleotides are TGTGCCAGCAGCTTCCTAACTAGCACAGATACGCAGTATTTT.

V usage is TRBV23-1 and J usage is TRBJ1-4, with 9 bases aligning to TRBD1. TRBV23-1 is annotated as an ORF whose role is uncertain. V lost 3 bases and J lost 4; bases outside the gene matches: 9. The CDR3 is 17 residues long. The CDR3 DNA reads as TGCGCCAGCAGTCATGACAGGGGGGCGCTTGGTAATGAAAAACTGTTTTTT. Translation: CASSHDRGALGNEKLFF.

CDR3 sequence reads: CASSPPRGRETQYF. CDR3 DNA: TGTGCCAGCAGCCCCCCGCGGGGAAGGGAGACCCAGTACTTC. The chain recombines TRBV11-2 with TRBJ2-5; tentative D call: TRBD2 (6 bases). Germline V gives CDR1 SGHAT, CDR2 FQNNGV. V was shortened by 5 bases and J by 5 bases, with 15 bases between the two germline ends. The CDR3 consists of 14 residues.

The chain is built from TRBV15 and TRBJ1-5; 10 positions match TRBD1. Trimming took 0 bases from V and 0 from J; bases not matched to a gene: 5. The CDR3 is made up of 18 amino acids. CDR1 is LNHNV and CDR2 is YYDKDF in the germline V gene (reference sequence). The CDR3 reads CATSRDGQGEYSNQPQHF. Here the CDR3 DNA reads TGTGCCACCAGCAGAGACGGACAGGGGGAATATAGCAATCAGCCCCAGCATTTT.

The chain links TRBV9 to TRBJ2-1; 14 bases agree with TRBD2. This CDR3 has 18 residues. Germline V gives CDR1 SGDLS, CDR2 YYNGEE. J gave up 6 bases and V 3 bases, and 11 bases lay outside the gene matches. CDR3 protein: CASSEGMGLAGVGNEQFF. CDR3 in DNA: TGTGCCAGCAGCGAGGGGATGGGACTAGCGGGAGTCGGCAATGAGCAGTTCTTC.

This clone appeared a single time. The chain carries TRBV4-1 and TRBJ1-5; TRBD1 might be the D (6 bases). The germline V gene has CDR1 MGHRA and CDR2 YSYEKL. The V end lost 5 bases, the J end lost 7 bases, and 18 bases lay between the germline ends. This CDR3 is built from 15 residues. The CDR3 DNA is TGCGCCAGCAGCGACTTACAGGGTACCAGGCAGCCCCAGCATTTT. Translating it yields CASSDLQGTRQPQHF.

The V gene is TRBV18, the J gene TRBJ2-7; perhaps TRBD1 as D (7 bases). The germline CDR1 and CDR2 sequences are KGHSH and LQKENI. There are 15 residues in the CDR3. V was cut by 6 bases and J by 6 bases, with 21 bases left in between. The CDR3 spells CASSQGHNQGGEQYF. CDR3 nucleotide sequence: TGTGCCAGCTCCCAAGGACACAACCAGGGGGGCGAGCAGTACTTC.

The chain uses TRBV5-6 and TRBJ1-2, with 9 nucleotides matching TRBD1. With V trimmed by 2 bases and J by 5 bases, 4 bases remained unmatched. The CDR3 spans 14 residues. In germline, CDR1 is SGHDT, CDR2 YYEEEE. The CDR3 nucleotides read TGTGCCAGCAGCTTTTACAGGGGGCCTTATGGCTACACCTTC. Translated, it gives CASSFYRGPYGYTF.

The sample holds one count of this clone. The J gene is TRBJ1-6, the V gene TRBV6-2 or TRBV6-3; D possibly corresponds to TRBD1 (6 bases). V lost 5 bases and J 13 bases, leaving 18 bases between the germline ends. This CDR3 has 14 amino acids. Germline CDR1 MNHEY, CDR2 SVGEGT. CDR3 protein: CASSPDRSLAPLHF. The CDR3 DNA follows: TGTGCCAGCAGTCCCGACAGGTCGTTGGCGCCCCTCCACTTT.

The chain carries TRBV4-1 and TRBJ1-1, with 7 positions matching TRBD1. Germline V lookup: CDR1 MGHRA, CDR2 YSYEKL. V dropped 4 bases and J dropped 1; count of bases not matched to a gene: 12. The CDR3 sequence is 17 residues long. This CDR3 is CASSLRQGGSQNTEAFF. The CDR3 DNA reads as TGCGCCAGCAGCCTCCGACAGGGAGGGTCCCAGAACACTGAAGCTTTCTTT.

The V gene is TRBV24-1, the J gene TRBJ2-1; D gene ambiguous. The CDR3 has 14 amino acids. Germline CDR1 is KGHDR and CDR2 is SFDVKD. Trimming removed 1 base at V and 8 bases at J, with 11 bases between. CDR3 amino acids: CATSDFRVADEQFF. Here the CDR3 DNA reads TGTGCCACCAGTGATTTCCGAGTGGCGGATGAGCAGTTCTTC.

J is TRBJ2-1 and V is TRBV5-4; D gene uncertain. Trimming shortened V by 1 base and J by 3 bases, and 5 bases separated the two germline ends. Germline lookup yields CDR1 SGHNT and CDR2 YYREEE (reference sequence). The CDR3 runs 13 residues. CDR3 bases: TGTGCCAGCAGCTTGTTCGGCTACAATGAGCAGTTCTTC. It encodes CASSLFGYNEQFF.

Details on this clone: This same CDR3 is encoded by further DNA sequences in the sample. The chain uses TRBV5-1 and TRBJ1-1; D call uncertain. V shed 0 bases and J shed 4 bases, with 10 bases lying between them. The germline V gene has CDR1 SGHRS and CDR2 YFSETQ. This CDR3 region has 14 residues. In DNA form, the CDR3 reads TGCGCCAGCAGCTTGGCTGGAGCGGGCACTGAAGCTTTCTTT. It specifies CASSLAGAGTEAFF.

Only one count was recorded for this clone. The chain is built from TRBV28 and TRBJ1-2; D gene uncertain. The CDR3 is 13 residues long. CDR1 and CDR2 (germline): MDHEN, SYDVKM. The V end lost 8 bases, the J end lost 8 bases, and 18 bases lay between the germline ends. The CDR3: CASSIIQQKGYTF. CDR3 DNA: TGTGCCAGCTCGATTATCCAGCAGAAAGGCTACACCTTC.

This CDR3 is CASSMPRDGYTF. The CDR3 DNA reads TGTGCCAGCAGCATGCCTAGGGATGGCTACACCTTC. The chain combines TRBV9 with TRBJ1-2; no clear D gene. Trimming took off 4 bases at V and 6 bases at J, with 10 bases between the two ends. The CDR3 totals 12 residues. CDR1 is SGDLS, CDR2 YYNGEE, per germline.

This chain connects TRBV29-1 to TRBJ2-1; 9 nucleotides agree with TRBD1. CDR1 and CDR2 (germline): SQVTM, ANQGSEA. V was clipped by 4 bases and J by 7 bases; unmatched bases: 2. The CDR3 has 12 amino acids. The CDR3 DNA reads TGCAGCGTTGCCGGGACAGGGAATGAGCAGTTCTTC. Amino acids: CSVAGTGNEQFF.

The gene calls are TRBV6-5 and TRBJ2-3; the D gene is possibly TRBD2 (5 bases). The CDR3 length is 13 residues. The V end was cut by 4 bases, the J end by 4 bases, with 9 bases between. Germline V CDR1 and CDR2: MNHEY, SVGAGI. CDR3 sequence reads: CASSFAGPDTQYF. CDR3 DNA sequence: TGTGCCAGCAGTTTTGCGGGCCCAGATACGCAGTATTTT.

The genes are TRBV11-3 and TRBJ1-4, with D unclear. Germline CDR1 is SGHNT and CDR2 is YENEEA. V was trimmed by 4 bases and J by 2 bases, leaving 11 bases between them. The CDR3 sequence is 15 residues long. CDR3 sequence: CASSYGTRTNEKLFF. CDR3 DNA sequence: TGTGCCAGCAGCTACGGCACACGGACTAATGAAAAACTGTTTTTT.